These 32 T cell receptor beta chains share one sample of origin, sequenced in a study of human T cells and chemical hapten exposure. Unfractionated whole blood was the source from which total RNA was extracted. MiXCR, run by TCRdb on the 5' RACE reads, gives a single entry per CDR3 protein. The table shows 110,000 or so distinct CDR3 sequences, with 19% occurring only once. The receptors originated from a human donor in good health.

The DNA of the CDR3 is TGCGCCAGCAGCCAGAGGGACGCAGATACGCAGTATTTT. It translates to CASSQRDADTQYF. The rearrangement links TRBV5-1 to TRBJ2-3, with D perhaps given as TRBD1 or TRBD2 (5 bases each). The CDR3 loop spans 13 amino acids. Germline V lookup: CDR1 SGHRS, CDR2 YFSETQ. V shed 4 bases and J shed 4 bases, with 10 bases lying between them.

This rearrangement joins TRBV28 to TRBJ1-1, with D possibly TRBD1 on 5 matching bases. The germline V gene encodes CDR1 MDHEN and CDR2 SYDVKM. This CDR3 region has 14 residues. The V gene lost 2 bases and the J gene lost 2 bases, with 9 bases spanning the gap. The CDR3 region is CASSLIGANTEAFF. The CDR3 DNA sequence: TGTGCCAGCAGTTTAATCGGGGCAAACACTGAAGCTTTCTTT.

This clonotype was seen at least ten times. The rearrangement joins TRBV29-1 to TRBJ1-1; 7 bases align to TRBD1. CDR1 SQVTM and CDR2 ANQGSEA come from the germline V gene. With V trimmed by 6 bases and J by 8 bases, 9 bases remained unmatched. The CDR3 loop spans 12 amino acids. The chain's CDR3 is CSVAPTGAEAFF. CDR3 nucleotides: TGCAGCGTCGCACCTACAGGGGCCGAAGCTTTCTTT.

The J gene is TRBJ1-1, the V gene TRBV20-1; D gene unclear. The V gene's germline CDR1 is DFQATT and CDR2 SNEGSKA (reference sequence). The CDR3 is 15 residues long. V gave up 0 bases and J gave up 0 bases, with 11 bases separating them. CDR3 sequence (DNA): TGCAGTGCTAGAGATACAGTTAGATTGAACACTGAAGCTTTCTTT. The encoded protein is CSARDTVRLNTEAFF.

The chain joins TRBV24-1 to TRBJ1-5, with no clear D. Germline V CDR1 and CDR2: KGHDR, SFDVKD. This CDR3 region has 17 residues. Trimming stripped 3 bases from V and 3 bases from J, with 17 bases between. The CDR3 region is CATSDAAGQFNNQPQHF. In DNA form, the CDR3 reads TGTGCCACCAGTGATGCGGCAGGCCAATTCAACAATCAGCCCCAGCATTTT.

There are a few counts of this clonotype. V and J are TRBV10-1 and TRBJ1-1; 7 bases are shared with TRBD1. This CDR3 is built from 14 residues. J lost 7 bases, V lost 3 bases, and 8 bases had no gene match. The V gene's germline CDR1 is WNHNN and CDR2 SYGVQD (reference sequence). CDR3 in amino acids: CASSDRKGAIEAFF. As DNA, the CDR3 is TGCGCCAGCAGTGATCGTAAGGGGGCGATTGAAGCTTTCTTT.

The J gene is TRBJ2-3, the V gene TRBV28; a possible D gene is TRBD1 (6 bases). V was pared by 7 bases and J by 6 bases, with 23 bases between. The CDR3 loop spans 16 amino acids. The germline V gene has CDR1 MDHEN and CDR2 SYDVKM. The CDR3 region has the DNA TGTGCCAGCATTTCCTCCCGGGACCCAAGGGGGGATACGCAGTATTTT. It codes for CASISSRDPRGDTQYF.

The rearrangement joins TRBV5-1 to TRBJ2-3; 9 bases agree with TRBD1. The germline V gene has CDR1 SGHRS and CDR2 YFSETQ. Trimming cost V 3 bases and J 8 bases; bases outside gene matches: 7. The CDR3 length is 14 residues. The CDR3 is CASSSGQGWVTQYF. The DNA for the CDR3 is TGCGCCAGCAGCTCTGGACAGGGGTGGGTTACGCAGTATTTT.

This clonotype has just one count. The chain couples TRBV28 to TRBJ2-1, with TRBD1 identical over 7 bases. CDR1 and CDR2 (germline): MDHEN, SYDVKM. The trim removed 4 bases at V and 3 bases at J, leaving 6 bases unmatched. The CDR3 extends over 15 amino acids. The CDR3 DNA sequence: TGTGCCAGCAGTTCACAGGACAGGAACTACAATGAGCAGTTCTTC. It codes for CASSSQDRNYNEQFF.

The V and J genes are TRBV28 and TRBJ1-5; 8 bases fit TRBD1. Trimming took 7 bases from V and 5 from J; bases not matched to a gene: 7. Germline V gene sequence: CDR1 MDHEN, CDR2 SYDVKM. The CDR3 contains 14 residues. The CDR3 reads CASKDRVEHQPQHF. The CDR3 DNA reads TGTGCCAGCAAGGACAGGGTAGAACATCAGCCCCAGCATTTT.

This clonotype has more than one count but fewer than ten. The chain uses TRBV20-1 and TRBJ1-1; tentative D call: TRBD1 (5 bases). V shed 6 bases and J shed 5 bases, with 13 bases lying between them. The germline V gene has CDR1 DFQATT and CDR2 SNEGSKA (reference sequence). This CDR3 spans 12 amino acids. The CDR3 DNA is TGCAGTGCGTTAGGGGTTGGAACTGAAGCTTTCTTT. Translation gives CSALGVGTEAFF.

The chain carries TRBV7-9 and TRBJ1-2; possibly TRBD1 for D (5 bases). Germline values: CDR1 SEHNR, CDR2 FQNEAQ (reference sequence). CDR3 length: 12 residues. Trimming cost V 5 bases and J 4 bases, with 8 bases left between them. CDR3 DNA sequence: TGTGCCAGCAGCCCAAGGGGCTATGGCTACACCTTC. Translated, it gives CASSPRGYGYTF.

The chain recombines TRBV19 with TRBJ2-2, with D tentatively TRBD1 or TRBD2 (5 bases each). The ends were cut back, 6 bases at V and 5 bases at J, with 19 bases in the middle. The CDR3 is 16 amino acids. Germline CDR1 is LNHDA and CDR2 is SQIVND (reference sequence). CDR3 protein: CASSPRGASLTGELFF. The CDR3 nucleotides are TGTGCCAGTAGCCCTAGAGGGGCGTCCTTAACCGGGGAGCTGTTTTTT. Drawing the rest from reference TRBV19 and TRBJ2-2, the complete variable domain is DGGITQSPKYLFRKEGQNVTLSCEQNLNHDAMYWYRQDPGQGLRLIYYSQIVNDFQKGDIAEGYSVSREKKESFPLTVTSAQKNPTAFYLCASSPRGASLTGELFFGEGSRLTVL.

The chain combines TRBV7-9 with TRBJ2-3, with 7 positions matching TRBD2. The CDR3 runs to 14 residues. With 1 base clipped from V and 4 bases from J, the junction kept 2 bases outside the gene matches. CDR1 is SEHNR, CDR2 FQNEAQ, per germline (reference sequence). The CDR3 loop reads CASSLGTSSDTQYF. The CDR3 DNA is TGTGCCAGCAGCTTAGGGACTAGTTCAGATACGCAGTATTTT.

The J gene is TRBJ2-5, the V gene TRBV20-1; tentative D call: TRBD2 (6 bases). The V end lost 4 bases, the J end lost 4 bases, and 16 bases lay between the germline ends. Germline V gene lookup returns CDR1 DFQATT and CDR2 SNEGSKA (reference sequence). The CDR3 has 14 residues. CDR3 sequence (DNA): TGCAGTGCTAAAGTAGGAGGGGTCGGAGAGACCCAGTACTTC. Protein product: CSAKVGGVGETQYF.

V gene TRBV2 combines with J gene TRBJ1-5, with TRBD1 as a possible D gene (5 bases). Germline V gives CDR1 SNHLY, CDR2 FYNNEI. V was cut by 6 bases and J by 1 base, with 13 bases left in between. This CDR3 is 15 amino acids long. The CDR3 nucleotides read TGTGCCAGCAGCGAGGGGACGGTGAGCAATCAGCCCCAGCATTTT. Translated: CASSEGTVSNQPQHF.

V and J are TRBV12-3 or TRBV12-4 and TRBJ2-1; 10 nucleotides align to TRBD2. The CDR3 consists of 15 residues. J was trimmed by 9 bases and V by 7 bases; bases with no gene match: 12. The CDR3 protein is CASIPTSGIGGEQFF. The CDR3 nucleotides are TGTGCCAGCATCCCTACTAGCGGGATCGGGGGTGAGCAGTTCTTC.

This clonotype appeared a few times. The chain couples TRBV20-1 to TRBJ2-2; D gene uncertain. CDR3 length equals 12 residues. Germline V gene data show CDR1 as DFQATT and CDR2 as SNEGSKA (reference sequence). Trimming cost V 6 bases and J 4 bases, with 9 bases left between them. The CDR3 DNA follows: TGCAGTGCAGTGTACGTCACCGGGGAGCTGTTTTTT. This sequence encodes CSAVYVTGELFF.

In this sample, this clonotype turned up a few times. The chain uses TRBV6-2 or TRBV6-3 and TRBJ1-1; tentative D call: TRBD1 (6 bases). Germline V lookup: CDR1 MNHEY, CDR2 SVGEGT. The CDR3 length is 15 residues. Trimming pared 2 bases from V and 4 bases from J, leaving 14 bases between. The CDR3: CASSYLIGGFTEAFF. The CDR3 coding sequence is TGTGCCAGCAGTTACCTGATAGGGGGATTCACTGAAGCTTTCTTT.

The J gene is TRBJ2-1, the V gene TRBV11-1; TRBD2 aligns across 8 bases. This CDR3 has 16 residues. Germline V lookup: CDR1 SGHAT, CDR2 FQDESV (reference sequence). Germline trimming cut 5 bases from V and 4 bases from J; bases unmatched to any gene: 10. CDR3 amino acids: CASSRFKSGSYNEQFF. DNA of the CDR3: TGTGCCAGCAGCAGATTTAAGAGCGGGAGTTACAATGAGCAGTTCTTC. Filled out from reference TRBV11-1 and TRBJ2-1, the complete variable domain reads EAEVAQSPRYKITEKSQAVAFWCDPISGHATLYWYRQILGQGPELLVQFQDESVVDDSQLPKDRFSAERLKGVDSTLKIQPAELGDSAMYLCASSRFKSGSYNEQFFGPGTRLTVL.

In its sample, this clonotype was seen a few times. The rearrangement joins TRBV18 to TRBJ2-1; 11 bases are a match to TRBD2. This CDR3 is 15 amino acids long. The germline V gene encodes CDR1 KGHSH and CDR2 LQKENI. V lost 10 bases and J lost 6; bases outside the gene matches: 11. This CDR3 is CATIAGTSGLNEQFF. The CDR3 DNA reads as TGTGCCACCATTGCCGGGACTAGCGGACTCAATGAGCAGTTCTTC.

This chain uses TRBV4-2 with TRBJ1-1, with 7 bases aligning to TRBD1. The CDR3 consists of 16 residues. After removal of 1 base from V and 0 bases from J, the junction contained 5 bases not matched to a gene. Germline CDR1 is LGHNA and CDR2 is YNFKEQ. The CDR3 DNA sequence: TGTGCCAGCAGCCAAGTTAGGGACAGTATGAACACTGAAGCTTTCTTT. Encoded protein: CASSQVRDSMNTEAFF.

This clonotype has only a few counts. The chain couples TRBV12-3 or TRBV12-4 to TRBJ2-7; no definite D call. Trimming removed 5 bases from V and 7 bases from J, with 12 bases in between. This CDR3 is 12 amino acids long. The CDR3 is CASSPWGREQYF. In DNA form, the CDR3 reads TGTGCCAGCAGTCCGTGGGGTCGTGAGCAGTACTTC.

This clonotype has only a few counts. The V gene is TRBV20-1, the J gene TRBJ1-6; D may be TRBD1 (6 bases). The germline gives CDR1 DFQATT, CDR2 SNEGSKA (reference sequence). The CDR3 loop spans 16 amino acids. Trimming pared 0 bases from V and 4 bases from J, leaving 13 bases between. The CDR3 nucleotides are TGCAGTGCTAGAGATGGGCCAGGGGATTATAATTCACCCCTCCACTTT. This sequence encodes CSARDGPGDYNSPLHF.

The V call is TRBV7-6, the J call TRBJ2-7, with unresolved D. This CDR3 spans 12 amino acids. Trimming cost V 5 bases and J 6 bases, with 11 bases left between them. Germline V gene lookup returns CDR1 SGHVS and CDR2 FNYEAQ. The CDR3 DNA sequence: TGTGCCAGCAGCCCGGGCGGACCCGAGCAGTACTTC. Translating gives CASSPGGPEQYF. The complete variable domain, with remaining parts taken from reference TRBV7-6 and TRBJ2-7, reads GAGVSQSPRYKVTKRGQDVALRCDPISGHVSLYWYRQALGQGPEFLTYFNYEAQQDKSGLPNDRFSAERPEGSISTLTIQRTEQRDSAMYRCASSPGGPEQYFGPGTRLTVT.

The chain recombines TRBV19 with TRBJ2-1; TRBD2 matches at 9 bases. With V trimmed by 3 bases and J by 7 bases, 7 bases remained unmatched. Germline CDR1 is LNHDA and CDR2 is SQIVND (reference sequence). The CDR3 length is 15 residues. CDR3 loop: CASSILAGRRNEQFF. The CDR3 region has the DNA TGTGCCAGTAGTATCCTAGCGGGAAGGCGGAATGAGCAGTTCTTC.

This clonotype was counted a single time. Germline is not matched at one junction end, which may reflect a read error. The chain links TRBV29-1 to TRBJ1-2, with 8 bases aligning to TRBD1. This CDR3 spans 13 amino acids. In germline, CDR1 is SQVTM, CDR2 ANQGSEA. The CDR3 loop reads CSVEDWTGYGDTF. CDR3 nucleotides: TGCAGCGTTGAAGATTGGACAGGGTATGGCGACACCTTC.

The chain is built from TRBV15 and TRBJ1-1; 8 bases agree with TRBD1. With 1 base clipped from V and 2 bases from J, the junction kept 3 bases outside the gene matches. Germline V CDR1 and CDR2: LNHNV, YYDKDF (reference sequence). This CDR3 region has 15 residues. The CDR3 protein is CATSRGTGGNTEAFF. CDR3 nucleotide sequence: TGTGCCACCAGCAGAGGAACAGGGGGAAACACTGAAGCTTTCTTT.

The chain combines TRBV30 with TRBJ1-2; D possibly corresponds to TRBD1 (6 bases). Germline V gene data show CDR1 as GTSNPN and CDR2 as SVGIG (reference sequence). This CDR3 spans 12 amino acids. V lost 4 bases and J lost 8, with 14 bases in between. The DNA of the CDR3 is TGTGCCTGGAATCTACAGGGAAGCGGCTACACCTTC. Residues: CAWNLQGSGYTF. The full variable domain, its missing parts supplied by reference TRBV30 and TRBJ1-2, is SQTIHQWPATLVQPVGSPLSLECTVEGTSNPNLYWYRQAAGRGLQLLFYSVGIGQISSEVPQNLSASRPQDRQFILSSKKLLLSDSGFYLCAWNLQGSGYTFGSGTRLTVV.

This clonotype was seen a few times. The CDR3 sequence is CASSRGQGRSYEQYF. The CDR3 DNA reads TGCGCCAGCAGCAGGGGACAGGGCCGAAGCTACGAGCAGTACTTC. This rearrangement joins TRBV5-1 to TRBJ2-7; 9 nucleotides align to TRBD1. This CDR3 is built from 15 residues. Germline loops: CDR1 SGHRS, CDR2 YFSETQ. Trimming cost V 4 bases and J 3 bases; bases outside gene matches: 8. Filled out from reference TRBV5-1 and TRBJ2-7, the complete variable domain reads KAGVTQTPRYLIKTRGQQVTLSCSPISGHRSVSWYQQTPGQGLQFLFEYFSETQRNKGNFPGRFSGRQFSNSRSEMNVSTLELGDSALYLCASSRGQGRSYEQYFGPGTRLTVT.

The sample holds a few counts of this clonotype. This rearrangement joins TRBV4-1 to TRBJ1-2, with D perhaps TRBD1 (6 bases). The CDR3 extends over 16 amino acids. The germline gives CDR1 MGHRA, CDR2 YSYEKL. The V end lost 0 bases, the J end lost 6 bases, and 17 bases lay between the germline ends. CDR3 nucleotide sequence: TGCGCCAGCAGCCAAGATCCACAGGGCATTCAACATGGCTACACCTTC. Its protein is CASSQDPQGIQHGYTF.

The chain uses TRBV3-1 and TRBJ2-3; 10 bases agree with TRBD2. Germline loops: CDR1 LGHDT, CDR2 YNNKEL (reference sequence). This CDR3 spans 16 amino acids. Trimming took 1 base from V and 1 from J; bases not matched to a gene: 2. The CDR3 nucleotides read TGTGCCAGCAGCCAAGGGCTAGCGGGAGGCACAGATACGCAGTATTTT. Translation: CASSQGLAGGTDTQYF.